A selection of T cell receptor beta chains follows, all from one sample in a study of cytomegalovirus exposure and HLA in healthy donors. Profiled with immunoSEQ multiplex PCR; TCRdb holds only in-frame clones, not every one. The sample lists tens of thousands of clones; 80% to 90% were seen once. The sequenced material came from PBMCs. Source of these receptors: a man aged 25-45 years in good health and CMV-seropositive. CDR3s include the opening cysteine and the closing phenylalanine or tryptophan. A D gene is named only where the DNA matches it firmly. Rows may omit the clone size; those that give it use once, few, many or a size class.

cdr3_nt cdr3_aa v_call d_call j_call clone_size
TGTGCCAGCAGTGAAGCACGGACAGGGGCCACCAGCACAGATACGCAGTATTTT CASSEARTGATSTDTQYF TRBV6-1 TRBD1 TRBJ2-3 -
TGTGCCAGCTCACCCTCGGGGGGGATCTACGAGCAGTACTTC CASSPSGGIYEQYF TRBV18 TRBD2 TRBJ2-7 -
TGTGCCAGCAGCTTAGCGCGCGGGGAAGGGGAAGAGCAGTTCTTC CASSLARGEGEEQFF TRBV13 - TRBJ2-1 -
TGCGCCAGCAGTAGTCGCTCCTACAATGAGCAGTTCTTC CASSSRSYNEQFF TRBV5-1 - TRBJ2-1 -
TGTGCCAGCTCACCGAACAGTCCAACTAATGAAAAACTGTTTTTT CASSPNSPTNEKLFF TRBV18 - TRBJ1-4 once
TGTGCCAGCAGTCCTACGTCGGTATATGGCTACACCTTC CASSPTSVYGYTF TRBV7-9 - TRBJ1-2 -
TGTTCCAGCAGCACCTCGGAACAGGGAATTCGCGACGAGCAGTACTTC CSSSTSEQGIRDEQYF TRBV7-9 - TRBJ2-7 -
TGTGCCAGCAGCCCCGGGACAGCTGTTACAGATACGCAGTATTTT CASSPGTAVTDTQYF TRBV9 TRBD1 TRBJ2-3 -
TGTGCCAGCTCATCCATAGCGGGAGGAAGCACAGATACGCAGTATTTT CASSSIAGGSTDTQYF TRBV18 TRBD2 TRBJ2-3 -
TGCGCCAGCAGCCCGATAGACAGGGTGACTGAAGCTTTCTTT CASSPIDRVTEAFF TRBV5-1 TRBD1 TRBJ1-1 -
TGTGCCAGCAAAGGGGACAGGGGGCCCTACGAGCAGTACTTC CASKGDRGPYEQYF TRBV7-8 TRBD1 TRBJ2-7 -
TGTGCCAGCAGCCTTGGGACTTTCACAGATACGCAGTATTTT CASSLGTFTDTQYF TRBV7-2 - TRBJ2-3 -
TGTGCCAGCAGCCGGACTAGCGGGGGGTACAATGAGCAGTTCTTC CASSRTSGGYNEQFF TRBV11-2 TRBD2 TRBJ2-1 -
TGTGCCAGCAGGAGCTTGGGACAGGGAAGAAACACCATATATTTT CASRSLGQGRNTIYF TRBV6-1 TRBD1 TRBJ1-3 -
TGTGCCAGCAGTTTATCGTACAGCTCCTACGAGCAGTACTTC CASSLSYSSYEQYF TRBV27 - TRBJ2-7 -
TGTGCCAGCAGTGAGCGCCGGGGGTCAAATCAGCCCCAGCATTTT CASSERRGSNQPQHF TRBV2 - TRBJ1-5 -
TGCAGCGTTTCAACTAGCGCGGCAGATACGCAGTATTTT CSVSTSAADTQYF TRBV29-1 TRBD2 TRBJ2-3 -
TGTGCCAGCAGTAAACTCAGGGCCGGGGAGACCCAGTACTTC CASSKLRAGETQYF TRBV25-1 - TRBJ2-5 -
TGTGCCAGCAGTCTAACCCCCCCAGCGGGAGGCGACTACGAGCAGTACTTC CASSLTPPAGGDYEQYF TRBV7-9 TRBD2 TRBJ2-7 -
TGTGCCGGTAGTACTACTAGCCGGATCCCGTCGGAGCAGTTCTTC CAGSTTSRIPSEQFF TRBV19 - TRBJ2-1 -
TGCGCCAGCAGCCAAGGTCTCGAGCAAGAGACCCAGTACTTC CASSQGLEQETQYF TRBV4-1 - TRBJ2-5 -
TGTGCCAGCAGCATGACAGGGAATAGCAATCAGCCCCAGCATTTT CASSMTGNSNQPQHF TRBV6-5 TRBD1 TRBJ1-5 few
TGTGCCAGCAGTTACTCGACAGGGGGCTCTGGAAACACCATATATTTT CASSYSTGGSGNTIYF TRBV6-5 TRBD1 TRBJ1-3 once
TGTGCCAGCAGTTACTCGACAGGGAGCAATCAGCCCCAGCATTTT CASSYSTGSNQPQHF TRBV6-5 TRBD1 TRBJ1-5 few
TGTGCCTGGAGCCCTACCGGACAGGAAGCTTTCTTT CAWSPTGQEAFF TRBV30 - TRBJ1-1 -
TGCGCCAGCAGCTTGGCCCCAGAAAATGAAAAACTGTTTTTT CASSLAPENEKLFF TRBV5-1 - TRBJ1-4 -
TGCGCCAGCAGAACTAGCGGGAACACCGGGGAGCTGTTTTTT CASRTSGNTGELFF TRBV5-1 TRBD2 TRBJ2-2 -
TGTGCCTGGGGGGGGATAGCCTCCGCCTTGATTGAGCAGTTCTTC CAWGGIASALIEQFF TRBV30 - TRBJ2-1 -
TGTGCCAGCAGCTTCGGGGGGAACACCGGGGAGCTGTTTTTT CASSFGGNTGELFF TRBV11-3 - TRBJ2-2 -